Following are 14 T cell receptor beta chains from one sample sequenced in a study of naive and memory T cell subsets. Two oligonucleotides, mixed equimolar, formed the beta constant-region primer covering TRBC1 and TRBC2. TCRdb used MiXCR to reprocess the UMI-ligation and nested PCR reads, holding one entry per CDR3 protein. The sample has some 87,000 distinct CDR3 sequences, roughly 7.3% seen once; the top ten hold 1.6%. Sequencing was carried out using central memory CD4+ T cells from blood. Receptors originate from a human donor in good health.

This clonotype showed up many times. The rearrangement joins TRBV2 to TRBJ2-7; D may be TRBD1 (6 bases). Germline CDR1 and CDR2: SNHLY and FYNNEI. The CDR3 covers 14 residues. The ends were cut back, 6 bases at V and 3 bases at J, with 15 bases in the middle. CDR3 DNA sequence: TGTGCCAGCAGGGACAGCCAGGGTTACTACGAGCAGTACTTC. Protein product: CASRDSQGYYEQYF.

This clonotype was counted ten times or more. The chain uses TRBV12-3 or TRBV12-4 and TRBJ2-3; 7 bases map to TRBD2. CDR3 length equals 16 residues. V was clipped by 3 bases and J by 3 bases; unmatched bases: 9. The CDR3 loop reads CASSLAAGRGTDTQYF. In nucleotides, the CDR3 is TGTGCCAGCAGTTTGGCAGCGGGGCGGGGAACAGATACGCAGTATTTT.

V is TRBV10-3 and J is TRBJ2-2; no clear D gene. Per germline, CDR1 ENHRY and CDR2 SYGVKD. The CDR3 consists of 14 residues. V lost 3 bases to trimming and J lost 3 bases, with 8 bases between them. The CDR3 DNA sequence: TGTGCCATCAGTGAATGGGTGGACACCGGGGAGCTGTTTTTT. This encodes CAISEWVDTGELFF.

This clonotype was seen repeatedly, ten times or more. The CDR3 DNA is TGCAGCGTTGGGACCTACTCTGGAAACACCATATATTTT. It specifies CSVGTYSGNTIYF. J is TRBJ1-3 and V is TRBV29-1; D is undetermined. V dropped 4 bases and J dropped 0 bases, with 7 bases sitting between them. The V gene's germline CDR1 is SQVTM and CDR2 ANQGSEA. This CDR3 spans 13 amino acids.

This clonotype appeared many times. This chain uses TRBV4-3 with TRBJ1-4; unclear D gene. The length of the CDR3 is 16 residues. The V and J ends lost 4 bases and 7 bases respectively, with 19 bases between them. In germline, CDR1 is LGHNA, CDR2 YSLEER. DNA of the CDR3: TGCGCCAGCAGCCCGCGGCTTGTAGGGCGGGGTGAAAAACTGTTTTTT. This encodes CASSPRLVGRGEKLFF.

There are many counts of this clonotype. The chain couples TRBV20-1 to TRBJ1-2, with D possibly matching TRBD1 (6 bases). V lost 5 bases to trimming and J lost 7 bases, with 14 bases between them. This CDR3 is built from 12 residues. CDR1 is DFQATT, CDR2 SNEGSKA, per germline (reference sequence). CDR3: CSALGSGVGYTF. CDR3 nucleotide sequence: TGCAGTGCTTTAGGTTCAGGGGTTGGCTACACCTTC.

This clonotype was observed a few times. The J gene is TRBJ1-1, the V gene TRBV14, with D hard to call. Deletions cut 4 bases from V and 1 base from J, with 13 bases between. Germline values: CDR1 SGHDN, CDR2 FVKESK. The CDR3 spans 15 residues. As DNA, the CDR3 is TGTGCCAGCAGCCCCGGGAATCGGGGGAACACTGAAGCTTTCTTT. This sequence encodes CASSPGNRGNTEAFF.

This clonotype was seen at least ten times. In nucleotides, the CDR3 is TGTGCCAGCAGTTTAATAGCGGGGGGGCTCAATGAGCAGTTCTTC. The encoded protein is CASSLIAGGLNEQFF. V is TRBV27 and J is TRBJ2-1; 11 bases are a match to TRBD2. Germline lookup yields CDR1 MNHEY and CDR2 SMNVEV (reference sequence). J was trimmed by 6 bases and V by 2 bases; bases with no gene match: 3. The CDR3 is 15 residues long.

This clonotype was recorded many times. A junction boundary mismatches the germline segment, possibly from a read error. The gene calls are TRBV29-1 and TRBJ2-5; 7 bases line up with TRBD2. CDR1 SQVTM and CDR2 ANQGSEA come from the germline V gene. The length of the CDR3 is 12 residues. The CDR3 coding sequence is TGCAGCGTGAGCGGGACTCAAGGGACCCAGTACTTC. Amino acids: CSVSGTQGTQYF.

This clonotype was recorded many times. The chain couples TRBV30 to TRBJ2-1, with 10 bases aligning to TRBD2. Looked up from germline, CDR1 is GTSNPN and CDR2 is SVGIG (reference sequence). The V gene end was trimmed by 8 bases and the J gene end by 7 bases; junction bases not matched to a gene: 14. The CDR3 has 15 residues. CDR3 amino acids: CAGGRAGGSKNEQFF. CDR3 coding DNA: TGTGCCGGAGGAAGAGCGGGAGGGTCAAAGAATGAGCAGTTCTTC.

The table lists this clonotype with a few counts. V gene TRBV5-1 combines with J gene TRBJ2-1; 9 bases are shared with TRBD2. V shed 4 bases, J shed 5 bases, and the junction held 4 bases outside the gene matches. CDR1 and CDR2 from the germline V gene are SGHRS and YFSETQ. The CDR3 spans 14 residues. In DNA, the CDR3 is TGCGCCAGCAGCCCCGGGACTAGCCACAATGAGCAGTTCTTC. It codes for CASSPGTSHNEQFF.

This clonotype was found a few times. This chain uses TRBV2 with TRBJ2-5; D remains ambiguous. CDR1 and CDR2 (germline): SNHLY, FYNNEI. Trimming cost V 4 bases and J 4 bases, with 25 bases left between them. The length of the CDR3 is 18 residues. CDR3 amino acids: CASSAVFRANRSLETQYF. CDR3 nucleotide sequence: TGTGCCAGCAGTGCGGTTTTTAGGGCAAACCGCTCCCTAGAGACCCAGTACTTC.

This clonotype was detected many times. The V gene is TRBV30, the J gene TRBJ1-5; tentatively, D is TRBD1 (5 bases). This CDR3 spans 14 amino acids. CDR1 is GTSNPN, CDR2 SVGIG, per germline (reference sequence). V lost 4 bases to trimming and J lost 4 bases, with 14 bases between them. The CDR3 here is CAWTLGTGNQPQHF. CDR3 coding DNA: TGTGCCTGGACTTTGGGGACGGGTAATCAGCCCCAGCATTTT.

On this clonotype itself: A read error may explain this, as a much larger clone is one base away. V is TRBV29-1 and J is TRBJ2-5, with D tentatively TRBD1 (5 bases). CDR1 and CDR2 (germline): SQVTM, ANQGSEA. Deletions cut 6 bases from V and 2 bases from J, with 13 bases between. The CDR3 loop spans 13 amino acids. Written as DNA, the CDR3 is TGCAGCGTCGAGACAGTGGTACAAGAGACCCAGTACTTC. Its translation is CSVETVVQETQYF.